Listed here is a single T cell receptor beta chain. The data were produced by immunoSEQ multiplex PCR, yet TCRdb's version contains in-frame clones alone and is incomplete. Here the sample spans roughly 76,000 clones, more than 85% being singletons. The ends were cut back, 1 base at V and 3 bases at J, with 13 bases in the middle. Germline assignment: CDR1 MDHEN and CDR2 SYDVKM. This CDR3 contains 15 residues. The entry originates in a study of blood T cell repertoires in COVID-19. The chain recombines TRBV28 with TRBJ2-7, with D possibly TRBD1 on 6 matching bases. The source of this sequence is a man between 65 and 79 years old with active or convalescent COVID-19. Material: peripheral blood. CDR3 DNA: TGTGCCAGCAGTTTATTACAGGGTGAAATCTACGAGCAGTACTTC. Its translation is CASSLLQGEIYEQYF.